The rows below give T cell receptor beta chains drawn from one sample of a study of OX40 agonist ivuxolimab in advanced cancers. Here immunoSEQ multiplex PCR was the method, and the copy in TCRdb shows in-frame clones only, minus some. The data contain roughly 63,000 clones, more than 75% of them singletons. Material: CD4+ or CD8+ T cells sorted from blood, obtained in a trial of the OX40 agonist ivuxolimab. The receptors here all came from an adult with an advanced solid tumor such as melanoma, head and neck, liver or kidney cancer. Each CDR3 is given with its conserved first and last residue. The D gene is left open where the match is weak. A clone size is listed for some rows: how often the clone was seen (once, few, many), or a class if it is expanded.

abundance	j_gene	v_gene	d_gene	CDR3aa	CDR3nt
-	TRBJ1-6	TRBV4-3	-	CASSQDVQGGSPLHF	TGCGCCAGCAGCCAAGATGTACAGGGAGGTTCACCCCTCCACTTT
-	TRBJ2-1	TRBV7-8	TRBD2	CASSTRTSGRGNEQFF	TGTGCCAGCAGCACCAGGACTAGCGGGAGGGGCAATGAGCAGTTCTTC
-	TRBJ2-1	TRBV20-1	-	CSAILAHEQFF	TGCAGTGCCATACTAGCCCATGAGCAGTTCTTC
-	TRBJ2-5	TRBV5-1	TRBD2	CASGLLPGLVPETQYF	TGCGCCAGCGGATTATTACCGGGACTAGTACCAGAGACCCAGTACTTC
once	TRBJ2-3	TRBV4-1	TRBD2	CASSQVSLAGGGGTQYF	TGCGCCAGCAGCCAAGTGTCGCTAGCGGGGGGAGGAGGGACGCAGTATTTT
once	TRBJ2-7	TRBV23-1	TRBD2	CASSPCRSVLAGGYEQYF	TGCGCCAGCAGTCCATGTAGGAGTGTACTAGCGGGAGGCTACGAGCAGTACTTC
once	TRBJ1-1	TRBV9	-	CASSPSGQGMNTEAFF	TGTGCCAGCAGCCCCTCGGGGCAGGGGATGAACACTGAAGCTTTCTTT
-	TRBJ2-4	TRBV20-1	-	CSAHNLGIQYF	TGCAGTGCTCATAACTTAGGCATTCAGTACTTC
-	TRBJ2-1	TRBV28	TRBD2	CASSLEAGVLRLNEQFF	TGTGCCAGCAGTTTAGAAGCGGGAGTGCTCCGGTTAAATGAGCAGTTCTTC
-	TRBJ1-1	TRBV6-6	TRBD1	CASSRDRGNTEAFF	TGTGCCAGCAGTCGGGACAGGGGGAACACTGAAGCTTTCTTT
-	TRBJ2-7	TRBV7-3	TRBD2	CASSPQASGRYEQYF	TGTGCCAGCAGCCCCCAGGCTAGCGGGAGATACGAGCAGTACTTC
-	TRBJ2-1	TRBV5-1	TRBD2	CASSLELAGGYNEQFF	TGCGCCAGCAGCTTGGAACTAGCGGGAGGGTACAATGAGCAGTTCTTC
-	TRBJ1-5	TRBV6-1	-	CASSEMRVGQPQHF	TGTGCCAGCAGTGAAATGAGGGTAGGGCAGCCCCAGCATTTT
-	TRBJ2-2	TRBV10-3	-	CAITIKPTKTGELFF	TGTGCCATCACTATTAAACCCACTAAGACCGGGGAGCTGTTTTTT
-	TRBJ2-1	TRBV7-2	TRBD1	CASRSTPGGRMVF	TGTGCCAGCAGATCTACTCCAGGGGGCAGGATGGTCTTC
-	TRBJ2-7	TRBV14	TRBD1	CASSRYEGQGPYEQYF	TGTGCCAGCAGCCGCTATGAAGGACAGGGGCCCTACGAGCAGTACTTC
-	TRBJ2-7	TRBV6-5	-	CASSYRADSYEQYF	TGTGCCAGCAGTTACCGGGCAGACTCCTACGAGCAGTACTTC
few	TRBJ1-1	TRBV4-2	-	CASSQGSEAFF	TGTGCCAGCAGCCAAGGGTCTGAAGCTTTCTTT
-	TRBJ1-5	TRBV19	-	CASSIATINSNQPQHF	TGTGCCAGTAGTATAGCTACAATTAATAGCAATCAGCCCCAGCATTTT
-	TRBJ1-2	TRBV20-1	-	CSAGGGPSYTF	TGCAGTGCTGGGGGCGGACCAAGCTACACCTTC
-	TRBJ2-7	TRBV6-1	-	CASRGTRTYEQYF	TGTGCCAGCAGGGGAACCCGCACCTACGAGCAGTACTTC
-	TRBJ2-1	TRBV29-1	-	CSVDSRNEQFF	TGCAGCGTTGACTCCCGTAATGAGCAGTTCTTC
once	TRBJ2-5	TRBV19	-	CASSRGPKMAQYF	TGTGCCAGTAGTAGGGGGCCGAAGATGGCCCAGTACTTC
-	TRBJ1-1	TRBV4-2	-	CASSQELRKAEAFF	TGTGCCAGCAGCCAAGAACTAAGGAAGGCTGAAGCTTTCTTT
-	TRBJ2-5	TRBV2	-	CASSFKETQYF	TGTGCCAGCAGTTTCAAAGAGACCCAGTACTTC
-	TRBJ2-2	TRBV7-3	TRBD2	CASSLRLAGVTGNTGELFF	TGTGCCAGCAGCTTAAGACTAGCGGGAGTCACGGGGAACACCGGGGAGCTGTTTTTT
-	TRBJ2-5	TRBV6-1	-	CASSRLRTNRETQYF	TGTGCCAGCAGCCGTTTGAGGACTAACCGAGAGACCCAGTACTTC
-	TRBJ2-7	TRBV6-5	TRBD1	CASSYVGQGGYEQYF	TGTGCCAGCAGTTACGTAGGACAGGGGGGCTACGAGCAGTACTTC
-	TRBJ2-3	TRBV18	TRBD1	CASSPSPRRVTGVFRTDTQYF	TGTGCCAGCTCACCTAGCCCCCGAAGAGTGACAGGGGTTTTCAGAACAGATACGCAGTATTTT
-	TRBJ2-1	TRBV9	TRBD2	CASSVGLAGGRYNEQFF	TGTGCCAGCAGCGTAGGTTTGGCGGGGGGGAGATACAATGAGCAGTTCTTC
few	TRBJ1-2	TRBV7-2	-	CHRGGYPRGYTF	TGTCACCGGGGGGGGTACCCGAGGGGCTACACCTTC
-	TRBJ2-4	TRBV29-1	TRBD1	CSVLPGQGAIQYF	TGCAGCGTTCTTCCGGGACAGGGGGCAATTCAGTACTTC
once	TRBJ1-3	TRBV27	-	CASSFREGNTIYF	TGTGCCAGCAGTTTTCGCGAAGGAAACACCATATATTTT
few	TRBJ2-3	TRBV6-1	-	CASGATRDTQYF	TGTGCCAGCGGAGCTACTAGAGATACGCAGTATTTT
-	TRBJ2-5	TRBV10-2	-	CASSEGGSQETQYF	TGCGCCAGCAGTGAGGGGGGGTCCCAAGAGACCCAGTACTTC
once	TRBJ2-5	TRBV7-2	TRBD2	CASSPGGRSETQYF	TGTGCCAGCAGTCCGGGGGGGCGAAGTGAGACCCAGTACTTC
-	TRBJ2-2	TRBV6-6	TRBD1	CASLGTGSTGELFF	TGTGCCAGCCTCGGGACAGGGAGCACCGGGGAGCTGTTTTTT
-	TRBJ1-5	TRBV19	-	CASSIQGGQPQHF	TGTGCCAGTAGTATACAGGGAGGACAGCCCCAGCATTTT
-	TRBJ1-6	TRBV7-2	-	CASSSDSMYSPLHF	TGTGCCAGCAGTTCGGACAGCATGTATTCACCCCTCCACTTT
-	TRBJ2-7	TRBV5-1	TRBD1	CASSFGQGPYEQYF	TGCGCCAGCAGCTTCGGACAGGGTCCCTACGAGCAGTACTTC
-	TRBJ1-5	TRBV19	TRBD1	CASSDTGEGNQPQHF	TGTGCCAGTAGTGACACAGGGGAAGGCAATCAGCCCCAGCATTTT
once	TRBJ1-2	TRBV28	-	CASRPPGLGYGYTF	TGTGCCAGCCGACCCCCGGGACTGGGCTATGGCTACACCTTC
-	TRBJ2-1	TRBV28	TRBD2	CASSSLGGGNEQFF	TGTGCCAGCAGTTCCCTCGGGGGGGGGAATGAGCAGTTCTTC
-	TRBJ2-3	TRBV6-1	-	CASSEADTQYF	TGTGCCAGCAGTGAAGCAGATACGCAGTATTTT
-	TRBJ2-5	TRBV19	TRBD1	CASSISGTGGQETQYF	TGTGCCAGTAGTATATCCGGGACAGGTGGCCAAGAGACCCAGTACTTC
-	TRBJ2-4	TRBV7-2	TRBD2	CASSSGTRGNIQYF	TGTGCCAGCAGCTCCGGGACTAGGGGGAACATTCAGTACTTC